The 3 T cell receptor beta chains below all came from one sample that was sequenced in a study of T cell repertoires in ileal Crohn's disease. TCRdb's table, derived via immunoSEQ multiplex PCR, lists solely in-frame clones and lacks some. The sample includes 30,000 to 35,000 clones, around three quarters of them seen just once. The material sequenced was ileal tissue. The receptors stem from an adult with Crohn's disease.

The chain has TRBV6-6 and TRBJ2-7; maybe TRBD2 (5 bases). The CDR3 sequence is 14 residues long. The germline gives CDR1 MNHNY, CDR2 SVGAGI (reference sequence). V lost 7 bases and J lost 2, with 15 bases in between. CDR3 protein: CASKVGRAAYEQYF. CDR3 DNA: TGTGCCAGCAAGGTAGGGCGGGCCGCCTACGAGCAGTACTTC.

The chain combines TRBV18 with TRBJ1-5; D unclear. The V and J ends lost 3 bases and 0 bases respectively, with 9 bases between them. This CDR3 region has 15 residues. The germline CDR1 and CDR2 sequences are KGHSH and LQKENI. In DNA form, the CDR3 reads TGTGCCAGCTCACCGGTCGGTCATAGCAATCAGCCCCAGCATTTT. This encodes CASSPVGHSNQPQHF. Together with reference TRBV18 and TRBJ1-5, the CDR3 gives the full variable domain: NAGVMQNPRHLVRRRGQEARLRCSPMKGHSHVYWYRQLPEEGLKFMVYLQKENIIDESGMPKERFSAEFPKEGPSILRIQQVVRGDSAAYFCASSPVGHSNQPQHFGDGTRLSIL.

This sequence joins TRBV6-1 and TRBJ2-6, with 10 nucleotides matching TRBD2. The CDR3 extends over 19 amino acids. The V gene end was trimmed by 4 bases and the J gene end by 1 base; junction bases not matched to a gene: 10. CDR1 and CDR2 from the germline V gene are MNHNS and SASEGT. The CDR3 is CASSGLGLAIGSGANVLTF. CDR3 coding DNA: TGTGCCAGCAGTGGATTGGGACTAGCGATTGGGTCTGGGGCCAACGTCCTGACTTTC.